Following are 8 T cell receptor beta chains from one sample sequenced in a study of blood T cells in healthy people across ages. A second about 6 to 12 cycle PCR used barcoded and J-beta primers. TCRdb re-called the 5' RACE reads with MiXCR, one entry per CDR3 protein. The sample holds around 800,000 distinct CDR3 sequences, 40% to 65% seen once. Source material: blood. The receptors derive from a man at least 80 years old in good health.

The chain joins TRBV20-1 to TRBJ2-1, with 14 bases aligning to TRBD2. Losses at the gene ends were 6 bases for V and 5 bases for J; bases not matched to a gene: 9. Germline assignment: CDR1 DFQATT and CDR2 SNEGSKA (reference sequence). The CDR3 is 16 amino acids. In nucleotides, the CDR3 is TGCAGTGCAAGCGGGACTAGCGGGAGTAAAAACAATGAGCAGTTCTTC. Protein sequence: CSASGTSGSKNNEQFF.

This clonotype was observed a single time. This chain's CDR3 is CASSLGTRVNIQYF. In DNA, the CDR3 is TGTGCCAGCAGCTTAGGGACTAGGGTAAACATTCAGTACTTC. The rearrangement links TRBV7-9 to TRBJ2-7; 7 bases fit TRBD2. The end of the DNA is better explained by TRBJ2-4, so the J call may be wrong. The germline V gene has CDR1 SEHNR and CDR2 FQNEAQ (reference sequence). This CDR3 is 14 amino acids long.

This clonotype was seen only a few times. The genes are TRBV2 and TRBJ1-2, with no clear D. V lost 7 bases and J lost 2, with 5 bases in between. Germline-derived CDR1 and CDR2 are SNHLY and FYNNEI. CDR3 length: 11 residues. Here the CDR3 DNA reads TGTGCCAGCACCAGGAACTATGGCTACACCTTC. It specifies CASTRNYGYTF.

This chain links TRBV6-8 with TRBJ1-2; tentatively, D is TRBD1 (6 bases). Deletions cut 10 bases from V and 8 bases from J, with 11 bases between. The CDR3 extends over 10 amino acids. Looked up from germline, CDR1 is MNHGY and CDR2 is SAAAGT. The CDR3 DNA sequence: TGTGCCAACGGGGGCTCCGGCTACACCTTC. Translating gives CANGGSGYTF.

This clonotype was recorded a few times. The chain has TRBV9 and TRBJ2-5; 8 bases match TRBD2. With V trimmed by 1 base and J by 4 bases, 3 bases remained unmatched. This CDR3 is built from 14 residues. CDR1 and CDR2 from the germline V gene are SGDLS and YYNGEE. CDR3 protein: CASSVYAGGETQYF. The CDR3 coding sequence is TGTGCCAGCAGCGTATACGCGGGAGGAGAGACCCAGTACTTC.

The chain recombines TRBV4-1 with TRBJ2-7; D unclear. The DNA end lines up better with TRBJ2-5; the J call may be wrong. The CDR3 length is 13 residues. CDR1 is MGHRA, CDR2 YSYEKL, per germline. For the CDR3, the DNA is TGCGCCAGCAGCCCGGACGCCGTTGAGACCCAGTACTTC. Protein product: CASSPDAVETQYF.

The CDR3 loop is CASSGGGPPPSDTQYF. CDR3 DNA: TGTGCCAGCAGTGGGGGAGGGCCCCCCCCATCAGATACGCAGTATTTT. The chain employs TRBV27 and TRBJ2-3; 7 bases line up with TRBD2. CDR1 MNHEY and CDR2 SMNVEV come from the germline V gene (reference sequence). The J segment lost 4 bases and the V segment lost 5 bases, leaving 12 bases of the junction unmatched. This CDR3 spans 16 amino acids.

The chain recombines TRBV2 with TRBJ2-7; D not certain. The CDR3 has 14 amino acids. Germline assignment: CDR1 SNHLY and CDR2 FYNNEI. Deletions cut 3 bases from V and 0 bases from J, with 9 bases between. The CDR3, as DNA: TGTGCCAGCAGTGATCCGGGTCCCTCCTACGAGCAGTACTTC. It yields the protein CASSDPGPSYEQYF.